This T cell receptor (beta chain) was observed in a study of T cell responses to AZD1222 COVID-19 vaccine. Study-wide background: Whether given at about 4 or about 12 weeks, second doses were pooled. Findings of the study overall: Increased Spike-specific TCR breadth and depth were observed after two AZD1222 doses. Donors skewed white British and female; clonal diversity was possibly underestimated.

The data were produced by immunoSEQ multiplex PCR, yet TCRdb's version contains in-frame clones alone and is incomplete. The data contain about 110,000 clones, about 86% of them singletons. This CDR3 has 18 residues. CDR1 is MGHRA and CDR2 is YSYEKL in the germline V gene. J gave up 1 base and V 2 bases, and 12 bases lay outside the gene matches. Note on this clone: What it recognizes is unknown.

The input for sequencing was peripheral blood, taken on day 0 of AZD1222 vaccination. The source of this sequence is an adult in good health. The chain employs TRBV4-1 and TRBJ1-1; 8 bases map to TRBD1. This CDR3 reads CASSQRLGQGLQNTEAFF. For the CDR3, the DNA is TGCGCCAGCAGCCAAAGGCTTGGACAGGGACTTCAGAACACTGAAGCTTTCTTT.